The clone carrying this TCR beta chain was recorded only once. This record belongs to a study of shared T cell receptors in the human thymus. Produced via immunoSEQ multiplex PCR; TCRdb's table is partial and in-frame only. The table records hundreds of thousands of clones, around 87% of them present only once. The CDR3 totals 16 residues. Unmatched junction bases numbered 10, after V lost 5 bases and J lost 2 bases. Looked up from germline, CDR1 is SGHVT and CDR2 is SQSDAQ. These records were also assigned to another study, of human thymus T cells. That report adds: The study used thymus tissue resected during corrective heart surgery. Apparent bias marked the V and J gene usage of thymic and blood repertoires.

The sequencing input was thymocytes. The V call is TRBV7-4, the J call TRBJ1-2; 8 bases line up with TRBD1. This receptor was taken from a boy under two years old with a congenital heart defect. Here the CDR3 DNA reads TGTGCCAGCAGCCCCATCGGGACAGGTGACAACTATGGCTACACCTTC. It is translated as CASSPIGTGDNYGYTF.